What follows are 21 T cell receptor beta chains derived from one specimen sequenced in a study of metastatic and nonmetastatic thyroid tumors. Each patient came to thyroid surgery without any prior treatment (of any kind). Via MiXCR, TCRdb re-called the PCR reads. The sample shows 21,000 or so clones, 15% to 18% of them seen only once. The sample taken for sequencing was blood. These receptors were collected from a female donor with papillary thyroid cancer or a benign thyroid nodule (not recorded which). Some clones in this sample may be carry-over from other donors' samples.

This clone has ten or more counts. The genes are TRBV29-1 and TRBJ2-1, with 10 bases matching TRBD1. Trimming took 4 bases from V and 6 from J; bases not matched to a gene: 6. The length of the CDR3 is 14 residues. CDR1 is SQVTM, CDR2 ANQGSEA, per germline. CDR3 in amino acids: CSVVGQGKGNEQFF. CDR3 nucleotide sequence: TGCAGCGTTGTGGGACAGGGGAAGGGCAATGAGCAGTTCTTC.

By proportion, this clone is medium-sized. The V and J genes are TRBV28 and TRBJ1-3, with TRBD1 matching 7 bases. V lost 5 bases to trimming and J lost 11 bases; unmatched junction nucleotides: 6. Germline V gives CDR1 MDHEN, CDR2 SYDVKM. This CDR3 is 12 amino acids long. The DNA for the CDR3 is TGTGCCAGCAGTCCCCCCAGGGGGGCCATATATTTT. Residues: CASSPPRGAIYF.

Written as DNA, the CDR3 is TGTGCCAGCAGCCCCCGACAGGGGCTGTCCTCTGGGGCCAACGTCCTGACTTTC. It encodes CASSPRQGLSSGANVLTF. The V gene is TRBV3-1, the J gene TRBJ2-6; 8 bases map to TRBD1. Germline CDR1 reads LGHDT; CDR2 reads YNNKEL (reference sequence). The V and J ends lost 4 bases and 0 bases, in that order; junction bases with no gene match: 8. This CDR3 comprises 18 residues.

This clone was counted many times. The chain uses TRBV20-1 and TRBJ1-1; the D gene is possibly TRBD1 (6 bases). This CDR3 comprises 13 residues. V gave up 3 bases and J gave up 4 bases, with 12 bases separating them. Germline V CDR1 and CDR2: DFQATT, SNEGSKA (reference sequence). This CDR3 reads CSAREQGITEAFF. In nucleotides, the CDR3 is TGCAGTGCTAGGGAACAGGGCATCACTGAAGCTTTCTTT.

This clone has ten or more counts. The rearrangement links TRBV9 to TRBJ2-1; D is perhaps TRBD2 (5 bases). The germline V and J ends were trimmed by 0 bases and 10 bases, with 14 bases remaining between them. The CDR3 is 14 residues long. CDR1 is SGDLS and CDR2 is YYNGEE in the germline V gene. Here the CDR3 DNA reads TGTGCCAGCAGCGTAGGGGGAGTCAGAACGGAGCAGTTCTTC. Its translation is CASSVGGVRTEQFF.

This clone was counted at least ten times. The rearrangement uses TRBV9 and TRBJ1-5; 7 bases align to TRBD1. CDR3 length: 15 amino acids. Losses at the gene ends were 3 bases for V and 5 bases for J; bases not matched to a gene: 8. Germline V gene data show CDR1 as SGDLS and CDR2 as YYNGEE. The DNA for the CDR3 is TGTGCCAGCAGCGGGACAGACAGGGTGGATCAGCCCCAGCATTTT. Its protein product is CASSGTDRVDQPQHF.

This clone came up a few times. The V call is TRBV3-1, the J call TRBJ1-1; D is ambiguous. V dropped 4 bases and J dropped 5 bases, with 14 bases sitting between them. CDR1 is LGHDT, CDR2 YNNKEL, per germline (reference sequence). The CDR3 runs to 14 residues. Here the CDR3 reads CASSRTRTRTEAFF. The CDR3 DNA sequence: TGTGCCAGCAGCCGTACTCGTACGCGTACTGAAGCTTTCTTT.

This clone has only a few counts. This chain links TRBV28 with TRBJ2-5; 12 positions match TRBD2. The CDR3 sequence is 18 residues long. CDR1 and CDR2 from the germline V gene are MDHEN and SYDVKM. Unmatched junction bases numbered 12, after V lost 5 bases and J lost 2 bases. CDR3 DNA: TGTGCCAGCAGTATCCTCGGGACTAGCGGGCGGATTCAAGAGACCCAGTACTTC. Protein product: CASSILGTSGRIQETQYF.

This clone was detected many times. The chain uses TRBV20-1 and TRBJ1-2, with D tentatively TRBD1 (5 bases). The CDR3 loop spans 14 amino acids. CDR1 is DFQATT, CDR2 SNEGSKA, per germline (reference sequence). The V gene lost 6 bases and the J gene lost 5 bases, with 19 bases spanning the gap. CDR3 in DNA: TGCAGTGCCCCGCCGATAGACAGACGTTATGGCTACACCTTC. This translates into CSAPPIDRRYGYTF.

This clone was observed at least ten times. V gene TRBV6-1 combines with J gene TRBJ1-5, with TRBD1 matching 7 bases. V shed 6 bases, J shed 0 bases, and the junction held 2 bases outside the gene matches. This CDR3 contains 14 residues. Germline CDR1 reads MNHNS; CDR2 reads SASEGT. The CDR3: CASRGQVSNQPQHF. The CDR3 nucleotides read TGTGCCAGCAGAGGACAGGTTAGCAATCAGCCCCAGCATTTT.

This clone was seen at least ten times. V is TRBV5-1 and J is TRBJ1-1; possible D gene TRBD1, 6 bases. The CDR3 consists of 14 residues. Looked up from germline, CDR1 is SGHRS and CDR2 is YFSETQ. Between the trimmed V and J ends, which lost 0 bases and 6 bases, there was a span of 12 bases. The DNA for the CDR3 is TGCGCCAGCAGCTTGGGGGGGGGCAAGGCTGAAGCTTTCTTT. Translated: CASSLGGGKAEAFF.

Many counts were recorded for this clone. This sequence joins TRBV20-1 and TRBJ1-1; 7 bases match TRBD1. Germline lookup yields CDR1 DFQATT and CDR2 SNEGSKA (reference sequence). This CDR3 is 13 amino acids long. J lost 1 base, V lost 6 bases, and 5 bases had no gene match. The CDR3 protein is CSAPGQANTEAFF. Written as DNA, the CDR3 is TGCAGTGCCCCTGGACAGGCGAACACTGAAGCTTTCTTT.

This chain links TRBV29-1 with TRBJ2-5, with 8 bases aligning to TRBD1. Germline CDR1 and CDR2: SQVTM and ANQGSEA. V lost 3 bases and J lost 5; bases outside the gene matches: 8. This CDR3 is built from 14 residues. The chain's CDR3 is CSVEGFRGLETQYF. CDR3 sequence (DNA): TGCAGCGTTGAGGGGTTCAGGGGGCTTGAGACCCAGTACTTC.

About this clone itself: The missing conserved phenylalanine or tryptophan at the end of this CDR3 makes a read error likely. This chain joins TRBV6-1 and TRBJ1-5, with unresolved D. The CDR3 extends over 16 amino acids. Per germline, CDR1 MNHNS and CDR2 SASEGT. V was cut by 1 base and J by 3 bases, with 13 bases left in between. The CDR3 sequence: CASSEVSNAVNQPQHL. The CDR3 bases are TGTGCCAGCAGTGAAGTTTCTAACGCCGTCAATCAGCCCCAGCATCTT.

This clone has a count of ten or more. The V and J genes are TRBV20-1 and TRBJ2-1, with 7 bases lining up with TRBD2. CDR1 and CDR2 (germline): DFQATT, SNEGSKA (reference sequence). The CDR3 is 13 residues long. The ends lost 5 bases at V and 4 bases at J; junction bases unmatched: 5. The CDR3 is CSAGDYGYNEQFF. For the CDR3, the DNA is TGCAGTGCTGGGGACTACGGGTACAATGAGCAGTTCTTC.

This clone came up a few times. A much larger clone lies one base from this, so it may be a read error. This chain connects TRBV5-6 to TRBJ2-2, with 7 bases lining up with TRBD2. From germline, CDR1 is SGHDT and CDR2 YYEEEE. The CDR3 runs 16 residues. Trimming removed 2 bases from V and 3 bases from J; junction bases left unmatched: 7. The CDR3 nucleotides read TGTGCCAGCAGCTTATTTGCGGGGGATTACACCGGGGAGCTGTTTTTT. Encoded protein: CASSLFAGDYTGELFF.

This clone was detected ten times or more. The chain combines TRBV10-1 with TRBJ2-1; D is uncertain. V gave up 3 bases and J gave up 8 bases, with 11 bases separating them. The CDR3 consists of 13 residues. CDR1 is WNHNN, CDR2 SYGVQD, per germline (reference sequence). CDR3: CASSERRWDEQFF. CDR3 bases: TGCGCCAGCAGTGAAAGGCGGTGGGATGAGCAGTTCTTC.

By share, this clone counts as medium-sized. This chain uses TRBV28 with TRBJ2-7, with 12 nucleotides matching TRBD2. Looked up from germline, CDR1 is MDHEN and CDR2 is SYDVKM. Germline trimming cut 6 bases from V and 5 bases from J; bases unmatched to any gene: 8. This CDR3 spans 15 amino acids. The CDR3 reads CASSLAGGTGHEQYF. For the CDR3, the DNA is TGTGCCAGCAGCCTAGCGGGAGGGACGGGCCACGAGCAGTACTTC.

This clone turned up a few times. Given the absence of the conserved phenylalanine or tryptophan at the CDR3 end, a read error is likely. This sequence joins TRBV5-1 and TRBJ1-2; 9 nucleotides line up with TRBD1. Germline assignment: CDR1 SGHRS and CDR2 YFSETQ. This CDR3 has 17 amino acids. The CDR3 region is CASSLEGQGLTNHGYTL. CDR3 nucleotides: TGCGCCAGCAGCTTGGAGGGACAGGGATTAACTAACCATGGCTACACCCTC.

This clone has ten or more counts. V is TRBV11-2 and J is TRBJ2-7; perhaps TRBD2 as D (6 bases). CDR3 length equals 14 residues. CDR1 is SGHAT, CDR2 FQNNGV, per germline. Deletions cut 5 bases from V and 2 bases from J, with 13 bases between. The CDR3 region has the DNA TGTGCCAGCAGCCCCAGGAGGGCCGCCTACGAGCAGTACTTC. Encoded protein: CASSPRRAAYEQYF.

This clone was seen many times. The genes are TRBV7-2 and TRBJ2-7, with D uncertain. Germline CDR1 is SGHTA and CDR2 is FQGNSA. V was pared by 0 bases and J by 3 bases, with 12 bases between. The CDR3 contains 15 residues. CDR3 loop: CASSLAPSLIYEQYF. The CDR3 DNA reads as TGTGCCAGCAGCTTAGCCCCAAGCTTGATCTACGAGCAGTACTTC.